The clone carrying this T cell receptor beta chain was detected once. The record originates from a study of blood T cell repertoires in COVID-19. The CDR3 is made up of 16 amino acids. V lost 4 bases, J lost 8 bases, and 12 bases stayed unmatched. From germline, CDR1 is LNHDA and CDR2 SQIVND (reference sequence). TCRdb keeps only in-frame clones here, not all; method: immunoSEQ multiplex PCR. This sample has roughly 95,000 clones, with about 80% found just once. The sequencing sample was made of peripheral blood. The TCR comes from a man aged 55 to 70 with acute or convalescent COVID-19. V gene TRBV19 combines with J gene TRBJ2-1, with TRBD2 matching over 9 bases. CDR3 loop: CASSSTRGRELDEQFF. The CDR3 nucleotides read TGTGCCAGTAGTAGCACCCGCGGGAGGGAACTCGATGAGCAGTTCTTC.